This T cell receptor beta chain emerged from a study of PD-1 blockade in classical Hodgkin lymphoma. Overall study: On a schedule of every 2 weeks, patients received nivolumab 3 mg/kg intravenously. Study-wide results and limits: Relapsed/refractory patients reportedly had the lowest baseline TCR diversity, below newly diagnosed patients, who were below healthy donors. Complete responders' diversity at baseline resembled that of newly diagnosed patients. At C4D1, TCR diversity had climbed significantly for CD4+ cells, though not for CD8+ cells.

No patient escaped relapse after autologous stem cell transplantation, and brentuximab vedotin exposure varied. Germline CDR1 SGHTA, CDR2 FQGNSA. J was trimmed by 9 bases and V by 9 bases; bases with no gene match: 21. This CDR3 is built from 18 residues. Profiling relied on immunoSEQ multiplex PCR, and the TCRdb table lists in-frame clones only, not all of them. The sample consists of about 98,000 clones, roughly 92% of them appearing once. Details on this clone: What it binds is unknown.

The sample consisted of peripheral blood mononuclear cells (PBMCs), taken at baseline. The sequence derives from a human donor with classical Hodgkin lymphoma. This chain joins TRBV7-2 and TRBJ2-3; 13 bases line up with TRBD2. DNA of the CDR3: TGTGCCAGTGGGACCACGCGGACTAGCGGGAGTGGTGATGGCACGCAGTATTTT. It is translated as CASGTTRTSGSGDGTQYF.